Listed below are T cell receptor beta chains from one sample, sequenced in a study of CD8+ T cells in alopecia areata. Measured with immunoSEQ multiplex PCR; TCRdb has only the in-frame clones, and not every one. The profile covers under 350,000 clones, with roughly 60% appearing a single time and around 1.7% taken by the ten largest. The sequenced sample was CD4+ T cells sorted from blood, obtained at week 24, from a patient treated with tofacitinib. The receptor set was obtained from a human donor with alopecia areata. The CDR3 runs from the conserved cysteine through the conserved F or W. D genes are given only for firm matches. Only some rows state a clone size, as once, few, many or a class for expanded clones.

V gene,clone size,J gene,D gene,CDR3 DNA,CDR3 protein
TRBV5-5,few,TRBJ1-2,NA,TGTGCCAGCACCGTTTTTGGAGGAGGCTACACCTTC,CASTVFGGGYTF
TRBV30,few,TRBJ1-1,NA,TGTGCCTGGAGTGTATTCAGCCCGAACACTGAAGCTTTCTTT,CAWSVFSPNTEAFF
TRBV5-1,NA,TRBJ1-2,NA,TGCGCCAGCAGCCCGGATACAACTAACTATGGCTACACCTTC,CASSPDTTNYGYTF
TRBV5-1,few,TRBJ1-4,TRBD1,TGCGCCAGCAGCCTTGGGACAGCAACTAATGAAAAACTGTTTTTT,CASSLGTATNEKLFF
TRBV7-8,NA,TRBJ2-5,TRBD2,TGTGCCAGCAGCCCGGGACTAGTGGTTGAGGAGACCCAGTACTTC,CASSPGLVVEETQYF
TRBV5-6,NA,TRBJ2-3,NA,TGTGCCAGCAGCTTGCTCGAACGTGACACGCAGTATTTT,CASSLLERDTQYF
TRBV18,NA,TRBJ2-7,NA,TGTGCCAGCTCACCGCTTTTAGAAGGGTCCGAGCAGTACTTC,CASSPLLEGSEQYF
TRBV30,NA,TRBJ1-1,NA,TGTGCCTGGCAATTCACACAGAACACTGAAGCTTTCTTT,CAWQFTQNTEAFF
TRBV19,NA,TRBJ1-6,NA,TGTGCCAGTAGTGACAAACAGGGCCATAATTCACCCCTCCACTTT,CASSDKQGHNSPLHF
TRBV11-2,NA,TRBJ2-7,NA,TGTGCCAGCAGCAACCCCGCCGGTAGGAGCTCCTACGAGCAGTACTTC,CASSNPAGRSSYEQYF
TRBV5-1,NA,TRBJ1-1,TRBD1,TGCGCCAGCAGCTTGGACAGGGGGAACACTGAAGCTTTCTTT,CASSLDRGNTEAFF
TRBV6-5,NA,TRBJ2-3,NA,TGTGCCAGCACCGACCGGGGTGGCACAGATACGCAGTATTTT,CASTDRGGTDTQYF
TRBV15,NA,TRBJ2-5,TRBD1,TGTGCCACCAGCAGAGCACGACAGGGCCAAGAGACCCAGTACTTC,CATSRARQGQETQYF
TRBV13,NA,TRBJ2-3,NA,TGTGCCAGCAGCCCTCGGCCCACTAGTGGGCTAGATACGCAGTATTTT,CASSPRPTSGLDTQYF
TRBV28,few,TRBJ2-7,TRBD1,TGTGCCAGCAGTTTACCCGGGACAGGGCGACACGAGCAGTACTTC,CASSLPGTGRHEQYF
TRBV30,once,TRBJ1-6,NA,TGTGCCTGGAGTGGGTCGATCTTCAATTCACCCCTCCACTTT,CAWSGSIFNSPLHF
TRBV5-1,NA,TRBJ2-5,NA,TGCGCCAGCAGATTCACCCAAGAGACCCAGTACTTC,CASRFTQETQYF
TRBV4-3,NA,TRBJ2-1,TRBD1,TGCGCCAGCAGCCTTGCCGGGACAGGGGTTGTTAATGAGCAGTTCTTC,CASSLAGTGVVNEQFF
TRBV5-1,NA,TRBJ2-1,NA,TGCGCCAGCAGCGAGGACAGTTACAATGAGCAGTTCTTC,CASSEDSYNEQFF
TRBV27,NA,TRBJ1-2,NA,TGTGCCAGCAGCTCACTGGGGTACAACTATGGCTACACCTTC,CASSSLGYNYGYTF
TRBV5-1,NA,TRBJ2-3,NA,TGCGCCAGCAGCTTGCTCAGTGAGGATACGCAGTATTTT,CASSLLSEDTQYF
TRBV4-1,NA,TRBJ2-1,NA,TGCGCCAGCAGCCAAGCGGGGCTTGGCAATGAGCAGTTCTTC,CASSQAGLGNEQFF
TRBV30,few,TRBJ2-7,TRBD2,TGTGCCTGGAGTTTCGGGGAGGGAAGGCAGTACTTC,CAWSFGEGRQYF
TRBV28,NA,TRBJ2-7,TRBD1,TGTGCCAGCAGTTTGGGACAGGGGGCCTACGAGCAGTACTTC,CASSLGQGAYEQYF
TRBV7-2,NA,TRBJ2-7,NA,TGTGCCAGCAGCTTAACCCCGGGGCCCTACGAGCAGTACTTC,CASSLTPGPYEQYF
TRBV30,NA,TRBJ1-2,TRBD1,TGTGCCTGGAGTATGGACAGGGGCCATGGCTACACCTTC,CAWSMDRGHGYTF
TRBV25-1,NA,TRBJ1-6,NA,TGTGCCAGCAGTGAATGGACACAACTCAATTCACCCCTCCACTTT,CASSEWTQLNSPLHF
TRBV5-6,NA,TRBJ1-2,NA,TGTGCCAGCAGCTTGGACACCTTCTATGGCTACACCTTC,CASSLDTFYGYTF
TRBV15,NA,TRBJ1-2,NA,TGTGCCACCAGCGCCCGGCCCCCGAGGGATGGCTACACCTTC,CATSARPPRDGYTF
TRBV5-4,few,TRBJ2-7,TRBD1,TGTGCCAGCAGCTTGGTCCGGGACAGGGTTGGTGAGCAGTACTTC,CASSLVRDRVGEQYF
TRBV7-9,NA,TRBJ2-6,NA,TGTGCCAGCAGCTTAGGTCCTAAAGAGGCTGGGGCCAACGTCCTGACTTTC,CASSLGPKEAGANVLTF
TRBV5-6,NA,TRBJ2-7,NA,TGTGCCAGCAGCCGATACAGCGGTAACTACGAGCAGTACTTC,CASSRYSGNYEQYF
TRBV6-5,NA,TRBJ2-7,NA,TGTGCCAGCCGGAGGGACGGGACTTTGGAGCAGTACTTC,CASRRDGTLEQYF
TRBV25-1,NA,TRBJ1-6,TRBD1,TGTGCCAGCAGTCCCCGCAGGGGGTACTCACCCCTCCACTTT,CASSPRRGYSPLHF
TRBV6-5,NA,TRBJ2-5,TRBD1,TGTGCCAGCAGTTATGAGACAGGGGGTAGGGAGCAGTACTTC,CASSYETGGREQYF
TRBV30,NA,TRBJ1-1,NA,TGTGCCTGGAGTGCGGGTTCGAACACTGAAGCTTTCTTT,CAWSAGSNTEAFF
TRBV30,few,TRBJ2-1,NA,TGTGCCTACCGAGGAACCTACAATGAGCAGTTCTTC,CAYRGTYNEQFF
TRBV30,NA,TRBJ2-7,NA,TGTGCCTGGAGCGGAAACTACGAGCAGTACTTC,CAWSGNYEQYF
TRBV25-1,NA,TRBJ2-3,NA,TGTGCCAGCAGTGACAGCCATCCTACAGATACGCAGTATTTT,CASSDSHPTDTQYF
TRBV29-1,few,TRBJ1-1,NA,TGCAGCGTTGGAGAGCCGGGACGGAGGATCATGAACACTGAAGCTTTCTTT,CSVGEPGRRIMNTEAFF
TRBV6-6,few,TRBJ2-7,NA,TGTGCCAGCACCACGGTGGCCAACGAGCAGTACTTC,CASTTVANEQYF
TRBV6-6,NA,TRBJ1-1,NA,TGTGCCAGCAGACCTCCGGGCAGGGTAACTGAAGCTTTCTTT,CASRPPGRVTEAFF
TRBV30,NA,TRBJ1-2,NA,TGTGCCTGGAGTGTTGGGGGTGGCTACACCTTC,CAWSVGGGYTF
TRBV7-8,NA,TRBJ2-2,TRBD1,TGTGCCAGCAGACGGCAGGGGGCGAACACCGGGGAGCTGTTTTTT,CASRRQGANTGELFF
TRBV5-6,once,TRBJ1-1,NA,TGTGCCAGCAGTCCTTGGGCATCAGGGGTCCGAATGAACACTGAAGCTTTCTTT,CASSPWASGVRMNTEAFF
TRBV29-1,NA,TRBJ1-2,NA,TGCAGCGTTGAGAGGAAGCCCTCCTATGGCTACACCTTC,CSVERKPSYGYTF
TRBV6-5,NA,TRBJ2-7,NA,TGTGCCAGCAGTTATAAAAGTGAAGACGAGCAGTACTTC,CASSYKSEDEQYF
TRBV7-9,NA,TRBJ2-4,TRBD1,TGTGCCAGCAGCCCCCGACAGGGATGGGTGGGAGACATTCAGTACTTC,CASSPRQGWVGDIQYF